This TCR beta chain was sequenced during a study of response to subunit inactivated influenza vaccine. One entry per CDR3 protein, called by TCRdb with MiXCR from the RT-PCR reads. The sample lists under 550,000 distinct CDR3 sequences, approximately 7.7% occurring once. V shed 3 bases and J shed 4 bases, with 16 bases lying between them. The CDR3 consists of 14 residues. The germline CDR1 and CDR2 sequences are DFQATT and SNEGSKA (reference sequence). Findings and caveats of the study: Authors proposed each seasonal influenza vaccination draws in few new T cells.

In this sample, this clonotype turned up a few times. Antigen: not known. The TCR sequence derives from a man aged 50 to 75 who received an inactivated influenza vaccine. This sample comprised PBMCs from blood, obtained around 25 months after vaccination. The chain joins TRBV20-1 to TRBJ2-7, with D tentatively TRBD1 (5 bases). For the CDR3, the DNA is TGCAGTGCTAGTCGGGCAGGGTTGATTTACGAGCAGTACTTC. Protein: CSASRAGLIYEQYF.